These T cell receptor beta chains were read from a single sample in a study of cytomegalovirus exposure and HLA in healthy donors. Assay: immunoSEQ multiplex PCR; the TCRdb copy retains only in-frame clones and omits some. The repertoire holds about 38,000 clones, with more than 80% as singletons. The source material was PBMCs. These receptors were collected from a woman in her thirties or forties in good health and CMV-seropositive. Both conserved end residues are part of each CDR3. Each record gives: clone size, V gene, D gene, J gene, CDR3 protein, CDR3 DNA. A D gene is named only where the DNA matches it firmly. A clone size is listed for some rows: how often the clone was seen (once, few, many), or a class if it is expanded.

NA	TRBV7-2	TRBD1	TRBJ1-2	CASSTYQTGGSDGYTF	TGTGCCAGCAGCACCTACCAGACAGGGGGTAGTGATGGCTACACCTTC
NA	TRBV28	NA	TRBJ2-7	CASRSAGSSYEQYF	TGTGCCAGTAGATCCGCGGGGAGCTCCTACGAGCAGTACTTC
NA	TRBV18	TRBD1	TRBJ1-2	CASSPKGQPYGYTF	TGTGCCAGCTCACCAAAGGGACAGCCCTATGGCTACACCTTC
NA	TRBV4-1	NA	TRBJ1-1	CASSQGGSNTEAFF	TGCGCCAGCAGCCAAGGGGGCTCGAACACTGAAGCTTTCTTT
NA	TRBV11-2	NA	TRBJ1-5	CASSPAGGSRSNQPQHF	TGTGCCAGCAGCCCCGCGGGGGGGTCTAGGAGCAATCAGCCCCAGCATTTT
NA	TRBV6-1	NA	TRBJ2-3	CASSEAGLSTDTQYF	TGTGCCAGCAGTGAAGCGGGACTCAGCACAGATACGCAGTATTTT
NA	TRBV30	TRBD1	TRBJ2-2	CAWGQGFSAGELFF	TGTGCCTGGGGACAGGGTTTTTCCGCCGGGGAGCTGTTTTTT
NA	TRBV6-1	NA	TRBJ2-3	CASRGGDTQYF	TGTGCCAGCAGGGGGGGAGATACGCAGTATTTT
NA	TRBV27	TRBD2	TRBJ2-7	CASSSAPYSGGFYEQYF	TGTGCCAGCAGTTCAGCCCCATATAGCGGGGGGTTTTACGAGCAGTACTTC
NA	TRBV11-2	NA	TRBJ2-4	CASSLVGGEVAKNIQYF	TGTGCCAGCAGCTTAGTCGGCGGGGAGGTTGCCAAAAACATTCAGTACTTC
NA	TRBV5-1	NA	TRBJ1-1	CASSLAGSEAFF	TGCGCCAGCAGCTTGGCTGGCAGTGAAGCTTTCTTT
NA	TRBV29-1	NA	TRBJ2-3	CSSWQPSGATDTQYF	TGCAGCTCGTGGCAACCAAGTGGGGCCACAGATACGCAGTATTTT
few	TRBV5-4	TRBD1	TRBJ2-7	CASSSGQGSSYEQYF	TGTGCCAGCAGCTCGGGACAGGGTTCCTCCTACGAGCAGTACTTC
NA	TRBV6-1	TRBD1	TRBJ1-2	CASTSGTGGYGYTF	TGTGCCAGCACCTCCGGGACAGGCGGCTATGGCTACACCTTC
NA	TRBV30	TRBD1	TRBJ2-3	CAWSAIRGLTQYF	TGTGCCTGGAGTGCCATAAGGGGGCTAACGCAGTATTTT
NA	TRBV4-2	NA	TRBJ2-7	CASSQDRGMRQYF	TGTGCCAGCAGCCAAGACAGGGGAATGCGGCAGTACTTC
NA	TRBV6-5	TRBD2	TRBJ2-3	CASSKGLADTQYF	TGTGCCAGCAGTAAGGGACTAGCTGATACGCAGTATTTT
few	TRBV10-3	TRBD1	TRBJ1-1	CASKQGVFPEAFF	TGTGCCTCGAAACAGGGGGTTTTCCCTGAAGCTTTCTTT
NA	TRBV9	NA	TRBJ2-6	CASRTSGANVLTF	TGTGCCAGCAGGACTTCTGGGGCCAACGTCCTGACTTTC
NA	TRBV4-1	TRBD1	TRBJ1-5	CASSQLAGGASNQPQHF	TGCGCCAGCAGCCAGTTGGCAGGGGGCGCGAGCAATCAGCCCCAGCATTTT
few	TRBV5-5	NA	TRBJ2-1	CASSLRITSYNEQFF	TGTGCCAGCAGCCTCAGGATCACCTCCTACAATGAGCAGTTCTTC
NA	TRBV4-3	TRBD2	TRBJ2-5	CASSSRLAGGETQYF	TGCGCCAGCAGCTCCCGACTAGCGGGGGGTGAGACCCAGTACTTC
NA	TRBV19	NA	TRBJ1-1	CASRPHPGQGQDTEAFF	TGTGCCAGTAGGCCCCACCCGGGACAAGGTCAAGACACTGAAGCTTTCTTT
NA	TRBV7-2	NA	TRBJ2-7	CASSFLRGGEQYF	TGTGCCAGCAGCTTTTTGAGGGGGGGCGAGCAGTACTTC
NA	TRBV5-1	TRBD1	TRBJ1-1	CASSKRKGQGAFLNTEAFF	TGCGCCAGCAGCAAACGAAAAGGACAGGGGGCTTTCTTGAACACTGAAGCTTTCTTT